The entry below gives a single T cell receptor beta chain sequence along with its context. This record comes from a study of shared clonotypes between healthy human individuals. Naive-designated CD8 cells lacked CD45RO, were positively enriched for CCR7, and omitted terminally differentiated effector memory CD45RA+ cells. Recent acute infections and vaccinations were absent in the healthy HIV-negative adult donors. Nashville, Tennessee was home to all donors, who were Caucasian adults. Libraries were prepared by immunoSEQ multiplex PCR; TCRdb keeps only in-frame clonotypes and omits some of them. The data show about 2.1 million clones, approximately 92% seen once. This CDR3 has 14 amino acids. V shed 3 bases, J shed 4 bases, and the junction held 5 bases outside the gene matches. The germline CDR1 and CDR2 sequences are SGHVS and FQNEAQ.

The chain links TRBV7-8 to TRBJ2-7; 8 bases map to TRBD1. The sequence came from a man aged 18 to 30 in good health. Some clones in this sample may be carry-over from other donors' samples. The sequenced sample was naive CD8+ T cells from PBMCs. The chain's CDR3 is CASSLRGQAYEQYF. CDR3 sequence (DNA): TGTGCCAGCAGCTTGCGGGGACAGGCTTACGAGCAGTACTTC.